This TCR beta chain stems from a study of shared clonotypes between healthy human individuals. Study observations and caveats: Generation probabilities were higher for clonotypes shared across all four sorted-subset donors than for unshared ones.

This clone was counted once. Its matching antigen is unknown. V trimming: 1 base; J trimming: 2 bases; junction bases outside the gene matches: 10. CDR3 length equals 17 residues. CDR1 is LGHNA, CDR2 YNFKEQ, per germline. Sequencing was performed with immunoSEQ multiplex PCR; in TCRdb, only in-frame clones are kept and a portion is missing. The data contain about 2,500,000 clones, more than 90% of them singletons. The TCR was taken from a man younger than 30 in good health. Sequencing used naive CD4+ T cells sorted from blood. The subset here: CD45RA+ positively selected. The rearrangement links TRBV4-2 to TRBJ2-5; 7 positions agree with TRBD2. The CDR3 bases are TGTGCCAGCAGCCAAGCGGAGGGTCGTAGCGGGCAAGAGACCCAGTACTTC. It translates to CASSQAEGRSGQETQYF.